This record concerns one TCR beta chain sequence. What it binds is not known. The germline V gene encodes CDR1 MNHNS and CDR2 SASEGT. The V and J ends lost 6 bases and 5 bases respectively, with 13 bases between them. The CDR3 is 14 amino acids. These data come from a study of cytomegalovirus exposure and HLA in healthy donors. Broader study findings: In an earlier analysis, productive rearrangement rates for most beta V segments clustered near 90% or 30%. Most of the CMV-associated TCR beta chains (in a later analysis) appeared to be HLA-restricted. A list of roughly 180 TCR beta chains associated with cytomegalovirus was given.

PCR involved 60 Vbeta and 13 Jbeta primers. Some clones are missing from TCRdb's copy, which holds only in-frame ones; the method was immunoSEQ multiplex PCR. The sample contains some 120,000 clones, around 74% of which appear only once. The specimen sequenced was PBMCs. The chain combines TRBV6-1 with TRBJ1-4; tentative D call: TRBD1 (6 bases). The sequence came from a woman aged 45-65 years in good health and CMV-seropositive. The chain's CDR3 is CASRGASENEKLFF. CDR3 nucleotide sequence: TGTGCCAGCAGGGGGGCTTCCGAAAATGAAAAACTGTTTTTT.